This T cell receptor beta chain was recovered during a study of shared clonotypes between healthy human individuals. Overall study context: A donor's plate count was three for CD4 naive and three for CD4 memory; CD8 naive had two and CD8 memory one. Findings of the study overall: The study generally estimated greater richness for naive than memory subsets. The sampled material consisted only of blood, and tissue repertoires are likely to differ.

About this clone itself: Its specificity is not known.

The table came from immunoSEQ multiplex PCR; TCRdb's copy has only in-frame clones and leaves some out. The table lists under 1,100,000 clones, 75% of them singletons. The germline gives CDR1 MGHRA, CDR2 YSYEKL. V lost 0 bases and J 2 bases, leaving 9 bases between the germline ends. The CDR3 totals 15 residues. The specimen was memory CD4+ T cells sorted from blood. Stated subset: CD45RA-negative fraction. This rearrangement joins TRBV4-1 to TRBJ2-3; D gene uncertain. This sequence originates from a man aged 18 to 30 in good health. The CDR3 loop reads CASSQEHILTDTQYF. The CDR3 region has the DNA TGCGCCAGCAGCCAAGAGCACATCCTCACAGATACGCAGTATTTT.